The next 5 T cell receptor beta chains were all read from a single sample in a study of T cell repertoires in cytomegalovirus infection. For these TCRs, the target antigens are not known. TCRdb called the reads again in MiXCR, with one record for every CDR3 protein. The data show some 43,000 distinct CDR3 sequences, about 20% seen once. Specimen: CD8+ T cells from cultured PBMCs, collected from culture after CMV antigen stimulation. These receptors all stem from a human donor in good health (CMV status not recorded). Some clones in this sample may be carry-over from other donors' samples.

This clonotype has just a few counts. The rearrangement uses TRBV7-8 and TRBJ1-5; D is perhaps TRBD1 (5 bases). Trimming shortened V by 2 bases and J by 4 bases, and 15 bases separated the two germline ends. The CDR3 is 16 amino acids. Germline V CDR1 and CDR2: SGHVS, FQNEAQ. This chain's CDR3 is CASSLFSLGGNQPQHF. CDR3 nucleotide sequence: TGTGCCAGCAGCTTATTCTCCCTGGGGGGGAATCAGCCCCAGCATTTT.

This clonotype turned up a few times. The chain joins TRBV7-9 to TRBJ1-2; D is uncertain. Germline CDR1 SEHNR, CDR2 FQNEAQ (reference sequence). Trimming removed 1 base at V and 2 bases at J, with 23 bases between. The CDR3 is 19 residues long. The DNA of the CDR3 is TGTGCCAGCAGCTTAGAAAAATACTTGGGAACAACTAAAAACTATGGCTACACCTTC. Translating it yields CASSLEKYLGTTKNYGYTF.

This clonotype has more than one count but fewer than ten. The J gene is TRBJ1-1, the V gene TRBV6-2 or TRBV6-3; D is ambiguous. The CDR3 covers 15 residues. Germline CDR1 and CDR2: MNHEY and SVGEGT. The germline V and J ends were trimmed by 0 bases and 2 bases, with 10 bases remaining between them. The CDR3 nucleotides read TGTGCCAGCAGTTACTCGAGAGCTTTAAACACTGAAGCTTTCTTT. Translated, it gives CASSYSRALNTEAFF.

The sample holds a few counts of this clonotype. The CDR3: CASSREQGFHEQYF. CDR3 coding DNA: TGTGCCAGCAGCAGAGAACAGGGTTTCCACGAGCAGTACTTC. The chain uses TRBV7-2 and TRBJ2-7; maybe TRBD1 (6 bases). The germline gives CDR1 SGHTA, CDR2 FQGNSA. V dropped 5 bases and J dropped 5 bases, with 16 bases sitting between them. CDR3 length: 14 residues.

The chain links TRBV7-2 to TRBJ1-1; no firm D call. Germline V gene lookup returns CDR1 SGHTA and CDR2 FQGNSA. V lost 1 base, J lost 1 base, and 13 bases lay in between. The CDR3 sequence is 16 residues long. CDR3 nucleotide sequence: TGTGCCAGCAGCTTAGAGACGCGGTATAGGAACACTGAAGCTTTCTTT. This translates into CASSLETRYRNTEAFF.